This TCR beta chain is drawn from a study of cytomegalovirus exposure and HLA in healthy donors (dated 2017 in TCRdb). As for the study more broadly: In an earlier analysis of several hundred of the donors, about 260 Gb of sequence data and some 120 million unique TCR beta sequences from 150 million to 200 million T cells were reported. Approximately 300 gigabases of sequencing data and approximately 85 million unique TCR sequences were included in an early release covering about 600 HLA-typed donors. The genetic ancestry cluster associated with self-reported Caucasian donors included 80% to 90% of the roughly 390 genotyped donors. The aim of the study was to test whether cataloging public T cell receptors could identify signatures of past pathogen exposure. Using immunosequencing, the study profiled T cell repertoires from 500 to 800 subjects and related those repertoires to cytomegalovirus serostatus. A separate validation cohort of roughly 130 different subjects was used in addition to the 666-subject first cohort. High-throughput TCR immunosequencing, statistical association of individual TCRs with disease status, and machine learning were combined to predict cytomegalovirus infection status. A later analysis re-examined previously published TCR beta repertoires from 600 to 700 donors and added high-resolution HLA genotyping to investigate patterns of TCR occurrence. Rather than drawing on any new phenotypic data, the later analysis identified candidate immune exposures from TCR beta sequences and the way those sequences occurred across donors. In an earlier analysis of roughly 580 of the donors, high-throughput TCR beta sequencing was used to judge whether each TCR beta V gene segment behaved as functional or pseudogenic. Donor age, sex, ethnicity and CMV serostatus were collected together with the repertoire data. Genome-wide SNP genotypes for about three fifths of the 666 donors were used in a later genetic analysis, which treated that subset as a discovery cohort. Every repertoire in the discovery cohort had been generated on one and the same sequencing platform. Both class I and class II loci were covered by HLA typing, at four-digit resolution. Typing coverage varied by locus: roughly 629-640 donors for A, B, C, DRB1 and DQB1; roughly 510 for DQA1; more than 600 for DPA1; approximately 490 for DPB1. A few DR-DQ haplotypes were handled as single units for association and clustering because linkage in the cohort was strong. Among several hundred genotyped donors of the cohort, an average of roughly 230,000 unique TCR beta nucleotide sequences was sequenced per donor, of which approximately 18% were non-productive.

The cohort comprised fewer than 700 healthy bone marrow donors. At the time of sampling, all cohort members were nominally healthy, though unrecorded immune exposures were likely present. The donor tested CMV seronegative, placing the donor among the 350 to 400 seronegative members of the cohort. Every donor gave a peripheral blood sample, and the peripheral blood mononuclear cells from that sample were used for TCR beta sequencing. The Qiagen DNeasy Blood Extraction Kit was used to extract genomic DNA from the blood cell samples. From the cysteine up to the phenylalanine, the CDR3 has a length of 16 residues. Only CDR3 DNA remains: 48 bases, in frame from the first base. Reading the germline V gene gives CDR1 MDHEN and CDR2 SYDVKM. V and J are trimmed by 2 bases and 3 bases, and the gene matches miss 7 bases of the junction. The library was generated by the immunoSEQ multiplex PCR assay. The multiplex PCR relied on a mix of 60 forward primers for TCR Vbeta segments and 13 reverse primers for TCR Jbeta segments. The CDR3 region of rearranged TCR beta genes was amplified from genomic DNA with a multiplex PCR assay. The amplified TCR beta libraries were sequenced on the Illumina HiSeq System as 87-base-pair reads. The original pipeline was this. In a later analysis, about 80 million unique TCR beta chains were counted across the approximately 640 repertoires, and about 9.9 million of these chains were shared by at least two donors. Raw reads were error-corrected and collapsed into unique sequences with a nearest-neighbor algorithm that merged closely related sequences to remove PCR and sequencing errors. V, D and J gene segments were assigned by aligning CDR3 sequences to IMGT reference sequences. For a sequence to be retained, a match of at least six nucleotides to both a V gene segment and a J gene segment was required. A rearrangement was called productive if the CDR3 had no stop codons and remained in frame with V and J, and every other rearrangement was called non-productive. Following IMGT convention, CDR3 was defined as the stretch from the second conserved V-encoded cysteine up to the conserved J-encoded phenylalanine. The earlier analysis of about 610 of the donors excluded sequences that lacked an unambiguous match to a single V gene segment. In an earlier analysis of about 590 of the donors, a V segment was called functional when productive rearrangements were above 56.7%, and segregating when the standard deviation between donors exceeded 5%. A statistical classification framework was developed to diagnose cytomegalovirus status using the catalog of TCR beta chain sequences. A later analysis assigned V and J genes by comparing TCR nucleotide sequences with IMGT/GENE-DB human TR gene sequences. In a later analysis, CDR3 sequences and most-parsimonious VDJ recombination scenarios were assigned using the TCRdist pipeline. In a later analysis, every TCR beta chain was defined by the combination of its CDR3 amino acid sequence and its V-gene family, and reads without a unique V-gene family were dropped. To address suspected cross-contamination and a sequencing artifact, a later analysis removed approximately 590 highly shared, low-generation-probability nucleotide sequences. A later analysis calculated a clonal expansion index for each public chain from normalized within-repertoire ranks of inferred template counts. In a later analysis, generation probabilities were computed with a VDJ recombination model fitted to out-of-frame rearrangements, and the resulting probabilities were checked against IGoR. In a later analysis, hypergeometric tests were used to score TCR-TCR, TCR-HLA and TCR-CMV co-occurrence, with a repertoire-size bias correction applied to TCR pairs. In a later analysis, false discovery rates were estimated by permuting HLA or CMV assignments 20 times. A later analysis grouped co-occurring TCRs with DBSCAN, adding TCRdist sequence similarity when clustering within HLA-allele-positive subsets. Repertoires with fewer than 30,000 or more than 120,000 public chains, plus five repertoires with anomalous nucleotide sharing, were excluded from co-occurrence clustering. Held by TCRdb, this immuneACCESS table contains in-frame sequences only and omits some clones. Under half of the omission traces to an unresolved V gene where checked; the cause of the rest is unknown. V, J and clone size are those of that table, while D and trimming were read from the DNA. This sample is represented by some 150,000 clones; around 83% of them were singletons. The leading ten clones occupy around 2% of the sample.

Paper-wide results and their limitations: Because counts were too low, about 15 rarely observed V segments, including chromosome 9 orphons, were left out of the earlier analysis of 500 to 750 of the donors. In a later analysis, most CMV-associated TCR beta chains were found to appear HLA-restricted, with HLA associations seemingly driven largely by CMV exposure. According to a later analysis, TCR association rates differed among HLA loci, with DRB1 alleles showing the most associated TCRs and HLA-C alleles showing the fewest. Most TCR sequences were observed very rarely across donors, whereas some public TCRs were present in many individuals. In a later analysis, around 15,000 TCR beta sequences were associated with specific HLA alleles at a false discovery rate of 0.05. In a later genetic analysis, a missense DCLRE1C variant was associated with V-gene and J-gene trimming of TCR beta chains, and the association was replicated in an independent cohort. It was suggested by the authors that the approach could potentially be generalized to other disease states and immunological phenotypes. A total of 150 or so TCR beta chains were listed by the study as associated with cytomegalovirus. In a later genetic analysis, fewer N-insertions in productive TCRs were reported among donors in an Asian-associated ancestry cluster than the roughly 710-donor mean. Correlated functional status among segregating V segments might be attributable to linkage disequilibrium, but an unknown experimental factor could not be ruled out. A further reported finding was that TCR beta sequences accurately predicted the HLA-A and HLA-B alleles for most subjects in the first cohort. This cohort had only TCR beta chains sequenced, and the lack of alpha or paired-chain data limited which features could be detected. Because HLA typing was missing for some donors at each locus, association tests included only the typed subset. Assigning TCR associations to individual alleles was difficult when HLA alleles, especially DR and DQ, strongly co-occurred. Presence/absence analyses assumed roughly uniform sequencing depth across donors, an assumption that may not hold. A few of the identified cytomegalovirus-associated TCR beta chains were confirmed in vitro to be specific for cytomegalovirus antigens. The classifier was reported to diagnose cytomegalovirus status with high specificity and sensitivity in both the original and validation cohorts. The 87-base-pair reads could not distinguish some IMGT-functional V segments, including TRBV6-2 and TRBV6-3, so those segments were excluded. In a later analysis, several top co-occurrence clusters were reported to appear linked to parvovirus B19, influenza, CMV and Epstein-Barr virus. A later analysis found that HLA-associated TCR beta chains were more clonally expanded and had lower generation probabilities than equally common non-associated chains. An earlier analysis of several hundred of the donors showed that most TCR beta V segments appeared in productive rearrangements either about 90% or about 30% of the time, which broadly matched IMGT annotations. A cluster of highly shared sequence variants was judged likely to represent a technical artifact of the sequencing pipeline. CMV serostatus was the only immune exposure information available for the cohort.

A note on this clone: What this receptor recognizes is not known. No much larger clone is present one base from it, and per-base qualities are unavailable.

The receptor's source is a woman younger than 30 in good health and CMV-seronegative. The sequence links TRBV28 to TRBJ2-1, with 7 bases matching TRBD1. The sequencing input was PBMCs. The bases are TGTGCCAGCAGTTTACTTCTAGGGGACAGCTACAATGAGCAGTTCTTC. Translated, it reads CASSLLLGDSYNEQFF.